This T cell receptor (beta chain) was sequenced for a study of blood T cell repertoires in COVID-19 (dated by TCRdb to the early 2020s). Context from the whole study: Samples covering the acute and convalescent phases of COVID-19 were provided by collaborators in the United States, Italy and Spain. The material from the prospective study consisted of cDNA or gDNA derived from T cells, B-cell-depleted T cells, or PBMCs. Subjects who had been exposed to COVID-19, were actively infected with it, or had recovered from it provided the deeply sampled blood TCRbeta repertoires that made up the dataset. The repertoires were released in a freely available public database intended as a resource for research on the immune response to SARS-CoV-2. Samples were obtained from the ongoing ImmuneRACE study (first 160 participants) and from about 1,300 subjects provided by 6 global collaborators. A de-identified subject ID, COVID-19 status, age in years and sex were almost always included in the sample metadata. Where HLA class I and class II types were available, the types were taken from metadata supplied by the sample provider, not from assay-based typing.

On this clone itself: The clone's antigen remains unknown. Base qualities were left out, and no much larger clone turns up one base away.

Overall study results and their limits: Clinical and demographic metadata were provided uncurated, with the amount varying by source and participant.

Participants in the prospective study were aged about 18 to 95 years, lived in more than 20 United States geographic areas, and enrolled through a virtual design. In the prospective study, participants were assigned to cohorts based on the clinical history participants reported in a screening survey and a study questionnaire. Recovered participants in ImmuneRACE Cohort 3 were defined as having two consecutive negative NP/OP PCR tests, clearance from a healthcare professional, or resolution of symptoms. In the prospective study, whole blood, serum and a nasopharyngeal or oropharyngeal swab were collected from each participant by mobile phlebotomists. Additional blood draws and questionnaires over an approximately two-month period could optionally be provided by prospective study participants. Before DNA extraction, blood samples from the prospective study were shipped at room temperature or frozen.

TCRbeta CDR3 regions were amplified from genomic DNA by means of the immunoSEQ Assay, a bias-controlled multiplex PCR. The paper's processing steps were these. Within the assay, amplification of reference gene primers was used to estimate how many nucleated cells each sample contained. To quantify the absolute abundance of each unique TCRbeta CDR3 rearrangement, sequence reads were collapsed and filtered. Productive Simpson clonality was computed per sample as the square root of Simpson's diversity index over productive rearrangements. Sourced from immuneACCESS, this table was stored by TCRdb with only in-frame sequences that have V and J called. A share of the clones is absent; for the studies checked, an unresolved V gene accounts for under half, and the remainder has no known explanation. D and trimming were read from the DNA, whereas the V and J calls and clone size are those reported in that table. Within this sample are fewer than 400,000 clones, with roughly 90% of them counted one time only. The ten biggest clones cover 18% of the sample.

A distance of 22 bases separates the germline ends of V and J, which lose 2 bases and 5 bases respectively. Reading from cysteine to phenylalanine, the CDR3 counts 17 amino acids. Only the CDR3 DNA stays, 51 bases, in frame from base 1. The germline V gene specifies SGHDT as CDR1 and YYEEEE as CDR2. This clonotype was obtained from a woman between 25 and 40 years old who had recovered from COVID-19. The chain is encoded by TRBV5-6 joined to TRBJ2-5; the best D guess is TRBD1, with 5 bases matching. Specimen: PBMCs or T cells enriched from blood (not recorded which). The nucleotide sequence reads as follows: TGTGCCAGCAGCTTCAAAACGCAGGGCTTCTTCCGGGAGACCCAGTACTTC. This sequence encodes CASSFKTQGFFRETQYF.